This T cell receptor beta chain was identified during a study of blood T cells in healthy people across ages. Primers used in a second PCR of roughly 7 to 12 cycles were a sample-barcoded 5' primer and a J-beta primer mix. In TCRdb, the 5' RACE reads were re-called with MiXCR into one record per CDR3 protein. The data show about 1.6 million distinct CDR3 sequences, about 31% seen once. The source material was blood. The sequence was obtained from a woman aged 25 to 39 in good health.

This CDR3 reads CASSSNREWNQPQHF. In nucleotides, the CDR3 is TGTGCCAGCAGTTCGAACAGGGAATGGAATCAGCCCCAGCATTTT. This chain joins TRBV28 and TRBJ1-5, with D maybe TRBD1 (6 bases). V gave up 4 bases and J gave up 4 bases, with 14 bases separating them. The CDR3 spans 15 residues. Germline V gene lookup returns CDR1 MDHEN and CDR2 SYDVKM.